This T cell receptor (beta chain) was obtained from a study of Ad26.COV2.S vaccination and SARS-CoV-2 variants. Whole-study findings and limits: Total responses of T cells may have been underestimated by the analyses of TCR breadth and depth. Non-spike TCR breadth was similar in vaccine and placebo recipients.

Trimming took 8 bases from V and 4 from J, leaving 14 bases between them. The CDR3 spans 13 residues. Germline values: CDR1 MNHNY, CDR2 SVGAGI (reference sequence). Profiling relied on immunoSEQ multiplex PCR, and the TCRdb table lists in-frame clones only, not all of them. The data show over 130,000 clones, 70% to 90% seen once. Comment on this clone: No antigen is known for it.

The rearrangement links TRBV6-6 to TRBJ2-5; no clear D. The TCR comes from a human donor who had recovered from COVID-19. This sample comprised peripheral blood, obtained after recovery from COVID-19. This chain's CDR3 is CASEVGFGETQYF. CDR3 sequence (DNA): TGTGCCAGCGAGGTGGGGTTTGGAGAGACCCAGTACTTC.